This TCR beta chain was obtained from a study of blood T cells in healthy people across ages. Details on this clonotype: What it recognizes is unknown.

The CDR3 sequence is 21 residues long. V gave up 2 bases and J gave up 3 bases; unmatched junction bases: 17. Looked up from germline, CDR1 is SGHAT and CDR2 is FQNNGV. Points from the study as a whole: Long-lived and aged donors differed, with more naive CD4+ cells and higher diversity in the long-lived.

The second PCR ran roughly 6 to 11 cycles with a sample-barcoded 5' primer and J-beta primers. With 12 random nucleotides, a template-switch adaptor tagged each individual cDNA molecule. Each CDR3 protein gets one entry after TCRdb re-called the 5' RACE reads with MiXCR. The repertoire has 2 million or so distinct CDR3 sequences, roughly 49% of them found once; the top ten carry approximately 2.1%. V gene TRBV11-2 combines with J gene TRBJ2-3, with 13 bases identical to TRBD2. The source is a woman aged 40-49 years in good health. Sample: blood. The CDR3 nucleotides read TGTGCCAGCAGCTTACCCGGGACTAGCGGGGAATTAGGTCATTTTACAGATACGCAGTATTTT. It encodes CASSLPGTSGELGHFTDTQYF. The complete variable domain, with remaining parts taken from reference TRBV11-2 and TRBJ2-3, reads EAGVAQSPRYKIIEKRQSVAFWCNPISGHATLYWYQQILGQGPKLLIQFQNNGVVDDSQLPKDRFSAERLKGVDSTLKIQPAKLEDSAVYLCASSLPGTSGELGHFTDTQYFGPGTRLTVL.